A selection of T cell receptor beta chains follows, all from one sample in a study of technical replicates of blood from several donors. Sequenced by immunoSEQ multiplex PCR; TCRdb stores in-frame clones only, minus some. The data show tens of thousands of clones, about 95% seen once. The sequenced material came from T cells isolated from PBMCs. These receptors were taken from a human donor in good health. Each CDR3 is given with its conserved first and last residue. Each record gives: clone size, V gene, J gene, D gene, CDR3 DNA, CDR3 protein. The D gene is left open where the match is weak. Size is stated for part of the rows, as once, few or many counts, or as a class when the clone is expanded.

NA,TRBV5-1,TRBJ2-7,TRBD1,TGCGCCAGCAGCTTGGGCGGACAGGGATCTCTATTGTTAGGGCAGTACTTC,CASSLGGQGSLLLGQYF
NA,TRBV5-5,TRBJ1-2,NA,TGTGCCAGCAGCGAGCCAGGGGTAGACTACACCTTC,CASSEPGVDYTF
NA,TRBV6-9,TRBJ2-5,TRBD2,TGTGCCAGCAGTTATGTGACTAGCGGGAGTCCAGAGACCCAGTACTTC,CASSYVTSGSPETQYF
few,TRBV2,TRBJ1-6,NA,TGTGCCAGCAGTGAATATGGCGGGGATTCACCCCTCCACTTT,CASSEYGGDSPLHF
NA,TRBV4-2,TRBJ1-1,NA,TGTGCCAGCAGCCCAACTGGGGGGGCAGAGACTGAAGCTTTCTTT,CASSPTGGAETEAFF
NA,TRBV19,TRBJ2-7,TRBD1,TGTGCCAGTAGTGCCGGACAGGCTTACGAGCAGTACTTC,CASSAGQAYEQYF
NA,TRBV5-1,TRBJ2-7,TRBD2,TGCGCCAGCAGCGGAGGGACTAGCGGGAGAGGGTGGGACTACGAGCAGTACTTC,CASSGGTSGRGWDYEQYF
once,TRBV5-4,TRBJ1-2,TRBD1,TGTGCCAGCAGCCTACAACAGGGGGCGGTTGCCAGCTACACCTTC,CASSLQQGAVASYTF
NA,TRBV9,TRBJ2-5,NA,TGTGCCAGCAGCTCAAGGGGACTCTCAGGGGAGACCCAGTACTTC,CASSSRGLSGETQYF
NA,TRBV14,TRBJ1-1,TRBD1,TGTGCCAGCAGCCAAGGGGACAGGGGGCTTTATCACACTGAAGCTTTCTTT,CASSQGDRGLYHTEAFF